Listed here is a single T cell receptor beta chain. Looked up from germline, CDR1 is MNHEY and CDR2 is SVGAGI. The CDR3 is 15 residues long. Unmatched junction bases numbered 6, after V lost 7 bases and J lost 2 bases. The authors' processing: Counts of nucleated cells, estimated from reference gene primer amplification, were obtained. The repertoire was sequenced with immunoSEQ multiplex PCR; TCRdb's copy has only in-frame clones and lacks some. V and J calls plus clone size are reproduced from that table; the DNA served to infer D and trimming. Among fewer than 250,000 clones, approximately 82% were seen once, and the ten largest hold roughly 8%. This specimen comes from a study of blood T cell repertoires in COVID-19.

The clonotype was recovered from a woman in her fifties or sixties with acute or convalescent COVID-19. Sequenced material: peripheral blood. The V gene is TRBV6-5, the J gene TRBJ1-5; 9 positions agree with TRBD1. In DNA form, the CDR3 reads TGTGCCAGCACCCGGGACAGGGTTGGCAATCAGCCCCAGCATTTT. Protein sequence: CASTRDRVGNQPQHF.